The present entry profiles one T cell receptor beta chain with its context. This entry is derived from a study of blood T cell repertoires in COVID-19. Study-wide background: The United States, Italy and Spain were the sources of the acute and convalescent COVID-19 samples. PBMCs, B-cell-depleted T cells, or T cells were the source of the cDNA or gDNA that made up the material.

In the original analysis: Researchers report that nucleated cell counts were estimated from reference gene primer amplification. Data came from immunoSEQ multiplex PCR; TCRdb stores just in-frame clones and leaves some out. V and J calls and clone size are those listed in that table; D and trimming were worked out from the DNA. The sample records around 150,000 clones, over 85% being singletons. The CDR3 totals 18 residues. Trimming shortened V by 5 bases and J by 3 bases, and 20 bases separated the two germline ends. Germline V lookup: CDR1 LGHNA, CDR2 YNFKEQ. This sequence was found in a man between 60 and 75 years old with active or convalescent COVID-19. The J gene is TRBJ1-6, the V gene TRBV4-2; TRBD1 might be the D (6 bases). Material: peripheral blood. The CDR3 sequence is CASSYRPSEDSYNSPLHF. Written as DNA, the CDR3 is TGTGCCAGCAGCTACCGCCCGTCGGAGGACAGCTATAATTCACCCCTCCACTTT.